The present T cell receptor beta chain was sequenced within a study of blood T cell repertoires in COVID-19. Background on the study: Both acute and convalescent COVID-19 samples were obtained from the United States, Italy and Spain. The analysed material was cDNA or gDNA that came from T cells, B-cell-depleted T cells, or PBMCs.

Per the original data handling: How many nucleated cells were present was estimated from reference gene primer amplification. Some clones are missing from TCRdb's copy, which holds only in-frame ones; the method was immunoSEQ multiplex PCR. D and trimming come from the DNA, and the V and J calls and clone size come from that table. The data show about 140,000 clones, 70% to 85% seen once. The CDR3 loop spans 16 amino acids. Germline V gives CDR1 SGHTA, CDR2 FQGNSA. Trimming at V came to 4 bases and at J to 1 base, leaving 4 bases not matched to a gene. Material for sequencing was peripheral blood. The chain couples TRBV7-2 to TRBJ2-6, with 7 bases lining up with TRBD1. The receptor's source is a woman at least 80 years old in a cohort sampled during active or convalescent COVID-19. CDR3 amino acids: CASSSQGLSGANVLTF. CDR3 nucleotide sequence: TGTGCCAGCAGCTCACAGGGGTTGTCTGGGGCCAACGTCCTGACTTTC.